The rows below give T cell receptor beta chains drawn from one sample of a study of cytomegalovirus exposure and HLA in healthy donors. Only in-frame clones appear in the TCRdb table, and some are missing; sequencing was by immunoSEQ multiplex PCR. In the table there are about 200,000 clones, roughly 80% of which are singletons. What was sequenced was PBMCs. Every receptor here comes from a woman aged 25-40 years in good health and CMV-seronegative. The CDR3 runs from the conserved cysteine through the conserved F or W. The order of the fields is V gene, D gene, clone size, J gene, CDR3 DNA, CDR3 protein. D genes are given only for firm matches. The size entry is marked missing in some rows and otherwise reads once, few, many or a size class.

v_call: TRBV7-8
d_call: TRBD1
clone_size: .
j_call: TRBJ1-1
cdr3_nt: TGTGCCAGCAGCCTAGGGGGCAGTAACACTGAAGCTTTCTTT
cdr3_aa: CASSLGGSNTEAFF

v_call: TRBV11-2
d_call: .
clone_size: .
j_call: TRBJ2-5
cdr3_nt: TGTGCCAGCAGCTTACAAATAGAGACCCAGTACTTC
cdr3_aa: CASSLQIETQYF

v_call: TRBV15
d_call: .
clone_size: .
j_call: TRBJ2-7
cdr3_nt: TGTGCCACCAGCAGAGATAGGGGGACCTACGAGCAGTACTTC
cdr3_aa: CATSRDRGTYEQYF

v_call: TRBV7-9
d_call: TRBD1
clone_size: .
j_call: TRBJ2-7
cdr3_nt: TGTGCCAGCAGCCTAAGGGACAGAGTTTACGAGCAGTACTTC
cdr3_aa: CASSLRDRVYEQYF

v_call: TRBV7-9
d_call: TRBD1
clone_size: .
j_call: TRBJ2-7
cdr3_nt: TGTGCCAGCAGGGAGGGACAGGGAGCCGAGCAGTACTTC
cdr3_aa: CASREGQGAEQYF

v_call: TRBV10-3
d_call: TRBD2
clone_size: .
j_call: TRBJ2-2
cdr3_nt: TGTGCCATCAGTGAGTCCCCCGGGGGGGCCACCGGGGAGCTGTTTTTT
cdr3_aa: CAISESPGGATGELFF

v_call: TRBV5-1
d_call: TRBD1
clone_size: once
j_call: TRBJ1-1
cdr3_nt: TGCGCCAGCAGCTCGACAGGGTTCACTGAAGCTTTCTTT
cdr3_aa: CASSSTGFTEAFF

v_call: TRBV6-5
d_call: TRBD2
clone_size: .
j_call: TRBJ2-7
cdr3_nt: TGTGCCAGCAGCCAGCTCGGACTAGCGTTCTACGAGCAGTACTTC
cdr3_aa: CASSQLGLAFYEQYF

v_call: TRBV2
d_call: TRBD1
clone_size: .
j_call: TRBJ2-1
cdr3_nt: TGTGCCAGCAGGGGACAGGGGGACGGTGGTGAGCAGTTCTTC
cdr3_aa: CASRGQGDGGEQFF

v_call: TRBV5-1
d_call: .
clone_size: .
j_call: TRBJ2-1
cdr3_nt: TGCGCCAGCAGCTCCTCAGGAACACGGTTCTTC
cdr3_aa: CASSSSGTRFF

v_call: TRBV5-6
d_call: .
clone_size: few
j_call: TRBJ2-7
cdr3_nt: TGTGCCAGCAGCTTGTACTACGAGCAGTACTTC
cdr3_aa: CASSLYYEQYF

v_call: TRBV6-6
d_call: .
clone_size: few
j_call: TRBJ2-7
cdr3_nt: TGTGCCAGCAGTTACTCGCTGGGGGGCTACGAGCAGTACTTC
cdr3_aa: CASSYSLGGYEQYF

v_call: TRBV2
d_call: .
clone_size: .
j_call: TRBJ1-1
cdr3_nt: TGTGCCAGCAGGGCCAGGGTGATGAACACTGAAGCTTTCTTT
cdr3_aa: CASRARVMNTEAFF

v_call: TRBV14
d_call: .
clone_size: once
j_call: TRBJ1-1
cdr3_nt: TGTGCCAGCAGCCCGGGATACTCTGAAGCTTTCTTT
cdr3_aa: CASSPGYSEAFF

v_call: TRBV20-1
d_call: .
clone_size: .
j_call: TRBJ1-2
cdr3_nt: TGCAGTGCTAGTCGGAGCTATGGCTACACCTTC
cdr3_aa: CSASRSYGYTF

v_call: TRBV9
d_call: .
clone_size: .
j_call: TRBJ2-7
cdr3_nt: TGTGCCAGCAGCGTAGATGAGGGCTACGAGCAGTACTTC
cdr3_aa: CASSVDEGYEQYF

v_call: TRBV27
d_call: TRBD2
clone_size: once
j_call: TRBJ2-1
cdr3_nt: TGTGCCAGCAGTTTCTCGGCAGGACTAGCGGGCAATGAGCAGTTCTTC
cdr3_aa: CASSFSAGLAGNEQFF

v_call: TRBV5-5
d_call: TRBD1
clone_size: .
j_call: TRBJ1-2
cdr3_nt: TGTGCCAGCAGCTTACGACAGGGAGGTGGCTACACCTTC
cdr3_aa: CASSLRQGGGYTF

v_call: TRBV15
d_call: TRBD2
clone_size: once
j_call: TRBJ2-7
cdr3_nt: TGTGCCACCAGCAGAGATAGCGGGGGGGCAGACGAGCAGTACTTC
cdr3_aa: CATSRDSGGADEQYF

v_call: TRBV18
d_call: TRBD1
clone_size: .
j_call: TRBJ2-7
cdr3_nt: TGTGCCAGCTCACCACTACCGATGACAGGGACCCCCCACGAGCAGTACTTC
cdr3_aa: CASSPLPMTGTPHEQYF

v_call: TRBV27
d_call: TRBD1
clone_size: .
j_call: TRBJ1-4
cdr3_nt: TGTGCCAGCAGACGGGACAGGGAGGGAGAAAAACTGTTTTTT
cdr3_aa: CASRRDREGEKLFF

v_call: TRBV2
d_call: .
clone_size: .
j_call: TRBJ2-7
cdr3_nt: TGTGCCAGCTCAAAAGCCTCCGTTCGCTACGAGCAGTACTTC
cdr3_aa: CASSKASVRYEQYF

v_call: TRBV5-1
d_call: TRBD1
clone_size: .
j_call: TRBJ1-1
cdr3_nt: TGCGCCAGCAGCGGTCTCTCGGGACAGGGAGGGGGGACCACTGAAGCTTTCTTT
cdr3_aa: CASSGLSGQGGGTTEAFF

v_call: TRBV30
d_call: .
clone_size: .
j_call: TRBJ1-2
cdr3_nt: TGTGCCTGGAGGGGGGCAGTGGCCTATGGCTACACCTTC
cdr3_aa: CAWRGAVAYGYTF

v_call: TRBV2
d_call: .
clone_size: few
j_call: TRBJ2-1
cdr3_nt: TGTGCCAGCTTGCCTCGGCGGGAATCAGTACCATCCTACAATGAGCAGTTCTTC
cdr3_aa: CASLPRRESVPSYNEQFF

v_call: TRBV5-6
d_call: TRBD1
clone_size: once
j_call: TRBJ2-7
cdr3_nt: TGTGCCAGCAGCTCAACTCGACAGGGTATCAATAGCGAGCAGTACTTC
cdr3_aa: CASSSTRQGINSEQYF

v_call: TRBV7-9
d_call: .
clone_size: .
j_call: TRBJ2-6
cdr3_nt: TGTGCCAGCACAGAATTTGTCCGCTCTGGGGCCAACGTCCTGACTTTC
cdr3_aa: CASTEFVRSGANVLTF

v_call: TRBV19
d_call: .
clone_size: .
j_call: TRBJ1-2
cdr3_nt: TGTGCCAGTAGTATTGGCAGTTCCTATGGCTACACCTTC
cdr3_aa: CASSIGSSYGYTF

v_call: TRBV30
d_call: .
clone_size: .
j_call: TRBJ1-6
cdr3_nt: TGTGCCTGGAGTGTCCAGGGAGGCTCACCCCTCCACTTT
cdr3_aa: CAWSVQGGSPLHF

v_call: TRBV29-1
d_call: TRBD1
clone_size: once
j_call: TRBJ2-3
cdr3_nt: TGCAGCGTTAACAGGGACAGGCACGGCACAGATACGCAGTATTTT
cdr3_aa: CSVNRDRHGTDTQYF

v_call: TRBV28
d_call: TRBD1
clone_size: .
j_call: TRBJ1-5
cdr3_nt: TGTGCCAGCAGTTTGGGTACAGGGGATCAGCCCCAGCATTTT
cdr3_aa: CASSLGTGDQPQHF

v_call: TRBV19
d_call: .
clone_size: .
j_call: TRBJ1-2
cdr3_nt: TGTGCCAGTAGTCCTCGCGGAGAGGGCTACACCTTC
cdr3_aa: CASSPRGEGYTF

v_call: TRBV27
d_call: TRBD1
clone_size: .
j_call: TRBJ2-7
cdr3_nt: TGTGCCAGCAGTTTACTTTCTCTAGGGCAGGGGGCTAACGAGCAGTACTTC
cdr3_aa: CASSLLSLGQGANEQYF

v_call: TRBV11-2
d_call: .
clone_size: .
j_call: TRBJ1-1
cdr3_nt: TGTGCCAGCAGCTTAATGGGGGGGTGGAACACTGAAGCTTTCTTT
cdr3_aa: CASSLMGGWNTEAFF

v_call: TRBV18
d_call: .
clone_size: few
j_call: TRBJ2-3
cdr3_nt: TGTGCCAGCTCAATCCGCCTGAGGGCCGATACGCAGTATTTT
cdr3_aa: CASSIRLRADTQYF

v_call: TRBV25-1
d_call: TRBD2
clone_size: few
j_call: TRBJ2-3
cdr3_nt: TGTGCCAGCCTGGCTAGCGGGAGAACAGATACGCAGTATTTT
cdr3_aa: CASLASGRTDTQYF

v_call: TRBV27
d_call: TRBD1
clone_size: .
j_call: TRBJ2-1
cdr3_nt: TGTGCCAGCAGTACTCTCCTAGGGGGCGCGTTCAATGAGCAGTTCTTC
cdr3_aa: CASSTLLGGAFNEQFF

v_call: TRBV5-1
d_call: TRBD2
clone_size: .
j_call: TRBJ2-1
cdr3_nt: TGCGCCAGCAGCCCCCTGACTAGCGGGCCTAACCTATACAATGAGCAGTTCTTC
cdr3_aa: CASSPLTSGPNLYNEQFF

v_call: TRBV6-5
d_call: .
clone_size: .
j_call: TRBJ2-5
cdr3_nt: TGTGCCAGCAGTTACGGGCTAGCCTCAGAGACCCAGTACTTC
cdr3_aa: CASSYGLASETQYF

v_call: TRBV5-1
d_call: .
clone_size: .
j_call: TRBJ2-5
cdr3_nt: TGCGCCAGCAGCTTGGCCCCAAACCAAGAGACCCAGTACTTC
cdr3_aa: CASSLAPNQETQYF

v_call: TRBV28
d_call: .
clone_size: .
j_call: TRBJ2-2
cdr3_nt: TGTGCCAGCAGTTACAGAGACACCGGGGAGCTGTTTTTT
cdr3_aa: CASSYRDTGELFF

v_call: TRBV4-1
d_call: TRBD1
clone_size: .
j_call: TRBJ1-5
cdr3_nt: TGCGCCAGCAGCCAAGATGAGAGGGGGCGAAGTCAGCCCCAGCATTTT
cdr3_aa: CASSQDERGRSQPQHF

v_call: TRBV10-3
d_call: TRBD1
clone_size: .
j_call: TRBJ2-5
cdr3_nt: TGTGCCATCAGCCGGGACAGGGGGTCGGAGACCCAGTACTTC
cdr3_aa: CAISRDRGSETQYF

v_call: TRBV7-9
d_call: TRBD1
clone_size: .
j_call: TRBJ1-2
cdr3_nt: TGTGCCAGCAGCCCGGGACAGGGGACTGGCTACACCTTC
cdr3_aa: CASSPGQGTGYTF

v_call: TRBV9
d_call: TRBD2
clone_size: .
j_call: TRBJ2-1
cdr3_nt: TGTGCCAGCAGCGTTACTAGCGGGGGGCACAATGAGCAGTTCTTC
cdr3_aa: CASSVTSGGHNEQFF

v_call: TRBV19
d_call: TRBD2
clone_size: once
j_call: TRBJ2-1
cdr3_nt: TGTGCCAGTGCGACTAGCGGGAATTCGTACAATGAGCAGTTCTTC
cdr3_aa: CASATSGNSYNEQFF